This is a list of T cell receptor beta chains from one sample in a study of breast tumors, draining lymph nodes, adjacent tissues. TCRdb redid the calling of the multiplex PCR reads with MiXCR, one entry per CDR3 protein. The data hold around 300,000 distinct CDR3 sequences, with 30% observed a single time. Sequences were obtained from axillary lymph node tissue. The receptors come from a female donor with breast cancer. Some clones in this sample may be carry-over from other donors' samples. Each CDR3 is given with its conserved first and last residue. Clone size is given for some rows only: seen once, a few or many times, or a class if the clone is expanded.

few	16	TRBV3-1	TRBJ2-1	CASSQGGGLVGREQFF
many	14	TRBV6-5	TRBJ2-5	CASSYSSRDGTQYF
many	14	TRBV12-3/TRBV12-4	TRBJ2-7	CASRPTGGFDEQYF
many	14	TRBV13	TRBJ1-4	CASSQGRGNEKLFF
-	14	TRBV27	TRBJ1-2	CASSSSPPFRGYTF
-	15	TRBV20-1	TRBJ2-5	CSARAAGTHQETQYF
-	20	TRBV7-9	TRBJ1-5	CASSQGAVPGRDRGNQPQHF
many	14	TRBV29-1	TRBJ2-1	CSVRGQGANNEQFF
many	16	TRBV19	TRBJ2-1	CASSIRRTSGSNEQFF
many	13	TRBV20-1	TRBJ2-3	CSASLPITDTQYF
many	15	TRBV7-2	TRBJ2-3	CASSLRVRQTDTQYF
-	12	TRBV20-1	TRBJ1-2	CSAGRLDYGYTF
few	15	TRBV6-5	TRBJ2-5	CASSHSSLAGETQYF
many	14	TRBV24-1	TRBJ2-1	CATSAAGSYNEQFF
-	15	TRBV5-1	TRBJ2-3	CASSLEGPRGDTQYF
-	20	TRBV11-1	TRBJ1-6	CASSFYICSASDRVDSPLHF
many	14	TRBV30	TRBJ1-5	CACISQGSNQPQHF
-	14	TRBV7-3	TRBJ1-2	CASSLSGAGGGYTF
-	18	TRBV6-2/TRBV6-3	TRBJ2-6	CASSSYVFQGTGANVLTF
-	16	TRBV20-1	TRBJ2-4	CSARPPRGLAKNIQYF
many	14	TRBV20-1	TRBJ2-5	CSARDRVFQETQYF
many	13	TRBV19	TRBJ2-5	CASSARGQETQYF
once	13	TRBV20-1	TRBJ2-7	CSATGTEIYEQYF
many	15	TRBV7-8	TRBJ2-3	CASSLEWTGEDTQYF
many	21	TRBV12-3/TRBV12-4	TRBJ2-6	CASRGNTGTSGRSSGANVLTF
many	13	TRBV4-2	TRBJ2-1	CASSQVREGEQFF
many	12	TRBV11-2	TRBJ1-3	CASSPGGNTIYF
-	14	TRBV12-1	TRBJ2-5	CASSLARDEETQYF
few	16	TRBV11-1	TRBJ2-7	CASSLARGPAGVEQYF
-	16	TRBV14	TRBJ2-1	CASSATGTQHYNAQFF
many	17	TRBV7-2	TRBJ1-5	CASSPGVAGAGNQPQHF
-	14	TRBV5-1	TRBJ2-2	CASSLGANTGELSF
-	15	TRBV7-3	TRBJ2-2	CDPSLNRQSTGELFF
many	17	TRBV24-1	TRBJ2-5	CATSDSGLAGGGETQYF
many	13	TRBV19	TRBJ1-3	CAAKGVSGNTIYF
once	11	TRBV2	TRBJ2-2	CASRLDGELFF
many	16	TRBV5-4	TRBJ2-3	CASSLISGALIDTQYF
many	14	TRBV10-1	TRBJ2-1	CASSEAGARNEQFF
many	14	TRBV10-2	TRBJ1-2	CASSEQAGAYGYTF
many	14	TRBV12-3/TRBV12-4	TRBJ2-5	CASSPDRPQETQYF
many	15	TRBV11-3	TRBJ1-2	CASSLGVTGDYGYTF
-	16	TRBV29-1	TRBJ1-4	CSLGAGPYATNEKLFF
-	15	TRBV6-2/TRBV6-3	TRBJ1-5	CASSLQGNSSQPQHF
many	14	TRBV7-9	TRBJ2-1	CASATGTSNNEQFF
many	14	TRBV19	TRBJ2-5	CASSQEGFRETQYF
many	14	TRBV19	TRBJ2-3	CASSTTLAGVYQYF
many	13	TRBV5-4	TRBJ2-7	CASSRDPSYEQYF
many	18	TRBV7-2	TRBJ2-2	CASSWGLAGVGGTGELFF
many	14	TRBV5-1	TRBJ1-5	CASSWGTGNEPQHF
few	14	TRBV6-1	TRBJ2-1	CASSTGTSRHEQFF
-	16	TRBV12-3/TRBV12-4	TRBJ1-4	CASSHAARATNEKLFF
-	11	TRBV7-8	TRBJ1-4	CASSLSRLMFF
many	17	TRBV15	TRBJ2-3	CATSRDPVGQGADTQYF
many	16	TRBV6-5	TRBJ2-7	CASSYGQTADSYEQYF
few	13	TRBV30	TRBJ2-2	CAWSVLAGGELFF
few	14	TRBV6-5	TRBJ2-7	CASSHGGGSNEQYF
-	17	TRBV30	TRBJ2-3	CAWSVLHPNLRTDTQYF
many	16	TRBV19	TRBJ2-3	CASSPQASGSTDTQYF
many	15	TRBV12-3/TRBV12-4	TRBJ1-2	CASSFYGGGPYGYTF
many	15	TRBV12-3/TRBV12-4	TRBJ2-2	CASSKSGRNTGELFF